This record covers a single TCR beta chain. What it binds is unknown. These data originate in a study of cytomegalovirus exposure and HLA in healthy donors. Findings and limits, study-wide: Per published reports, the classifier diagnosed cytomegalovirus status with high specificity and sensitivity. Rarity held for most TCR sequences, but there were some public TCRs that occurred in many donors.

Clones were read by immunoSEQ multiplex PCR, and TCRdb kept only the in-frame ones, dropping some. The repertoire holds 80,000 to 100,000 clones, with approximately 90% as singletons. The CDR3 loop spans 19 amino acids. With V trimmed by 0 bases and J by 3 bases, 10 bases remained unmatched. Germline V gives CDR1 SGHRS, CDR2 YFSETQ. The sequenced sample consisted of PBMCs. The receptor was isolated from a woman aged 25-40 years in good health and CMV-seronegative. The rearrangement links TRBV5-1 to TRBJ2-2, with 11 bases lining up with TRBD2. In nucleotides, the CDR3 is TGCGCCAGCAGCTTGGCCACGCTAGCGGGGGGATTTGACACCGGGGAGCTGTTTTTT. Protein sequence: CASSLATLAGGFDTGELFF.